Given below is one T cell receptor beta chain in context. Its antigen is not identified. This entry is derived from a study of cytomegalovirus exposure and HLA in healthy donors. Study-wide results and caveats: There were 164 TCR beta chains listed as cytomegalovirus-associated. Exclusion applied to some V segments, including TRBV6-2 and TRBV6-3, as they were indistinguishable.

V was clipped by 0 bases and J by 5 bases, with 14 bases between them. Germline V gives CDR1 SGHRS, CDR2 YFSETQ. This CDR3 comprises 15 residues. The primer mix had 60 Vbeta and 13 Jbeta primers. The assay was immunoSEQ multiplex PCR, and TCRdb's table has in-frame clones only and misses some. This table has around 85,000 clones, nearly 80% appearing once. The rearrangement joins TRBV5-1 to TRBJ1-2; possibly TRBD1 for D (5 bases). This clonotype was sampled from a woman aged 45-65 years in good health and CMV-seropositive. The sequenced material came from PBMCs. CDR3 sequence (DNA): TGCGCCAGCAGCTTGGACCCGGGGGGGGAATATGGCTACACCTTC. It yields the protein CASSLDPGGEYGYTF.